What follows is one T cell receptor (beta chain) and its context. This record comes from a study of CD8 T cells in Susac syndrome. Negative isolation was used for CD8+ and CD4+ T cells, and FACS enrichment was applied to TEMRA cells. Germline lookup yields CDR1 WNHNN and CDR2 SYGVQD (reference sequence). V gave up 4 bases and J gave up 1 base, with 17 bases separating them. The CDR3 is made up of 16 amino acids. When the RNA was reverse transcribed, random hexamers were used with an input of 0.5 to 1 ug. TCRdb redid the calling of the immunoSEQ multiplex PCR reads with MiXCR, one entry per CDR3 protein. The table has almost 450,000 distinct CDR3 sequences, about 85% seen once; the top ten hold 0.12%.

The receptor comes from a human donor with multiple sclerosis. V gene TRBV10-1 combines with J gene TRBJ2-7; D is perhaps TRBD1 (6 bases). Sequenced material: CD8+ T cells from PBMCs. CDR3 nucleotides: TGCGCCAGCAGTGTGGGTGAAGGACAGTCGTCCTACGAGCAGTACTTC. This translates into CASSVGEGQSSYEQYF.